One sample yielded the 19 T cell receptor beta chains listed below, sequenced in a study of blood T cell repertoires in COVID-19. The method was immunoSEQ multiplex PCR; TCRdb's version includes in-frame clones alone and lacks a portion of them. Of 150,000 to 200,000 clones listed, 85% to 90% are singletons. Sequencing was carried out using peripheral blood. The receptors shown here come from a man between 18 and 35 years old with acute or convalescent COVID-19.

V usage is TRBV3-1 (or the pseudogene TRBV3-2) and J usage is TRBJ2-1, with 9 bases aligning to TRBD2. The length of the CDR3 is 17 residues. Trimming took 4 bases from V and 7 from J; bases not matched to a gene: 14. The germline CDR1 and CDR2 sequences are LGHDT and YNNKEL (reference sequence). The CDR3 reads CASSPLGAGGRWNEQFF. Here the CDR3 DNA reads TGTGCCAGCAGCCCCCTCGGAGCGGGGGGCCGGTGGAATGAGCAGTTCTTC.

This chain links TRBV30 with TRBJ1-3; unclear D gene. The germline V gene encodes CDR1 GTSNPN and CDR2 SVGIG (reference sequence). Trimming shortened V by 0 bases and J by 3 bases, and 12 bases separated the two germline ends. The CDR3 spans 15 residues. The CDR3 coding sequence is TGTGCCTGGAGTGTAAGGGCGGAGGTTGGAAACACCATATATTTT. Residues: CAWSVRAEVGNTIYF.

The chain combines TRBV5-4 with TRBJ2-2, with TRBD2 as a possible D gene (6 bases). Trimming left V 7 bases short and J 6 bases short, with 16 bases between. The CDR3 sequence is 14 residues long. CDR1 is SGHNT, CDR2 YYREEE, per germline (reference sequence). CDR3: CASRSWTGAGELFF. CDR3 in DNA: TGTGCCAGCCGCTCCTGGACGGGAGCCGGGGAGCTGTTTTTT.

This clone was seen only once. V usage is TRBV24-1 and J usage is TRBJ2-1, with 9 bases matching TRBD1. Germline V gene lookup returns CDR1 KGHDR and CDR2 SFDVKD. Trimming removed 4 bases from V and 5 bases from J; junction bases left unmatched: 11. CDR3 length: 17 residues. The CDR3 protein is CATSEMRDRASHNEQFF. The CDR3, as DNA: TGTGCCACCAGTGAAATGAGGGACAGGGCCTCGCACAATGAGCAGTTCTTC.

The chain uses TRBV6-5 and TRBJ1-3, with a possible D match to TRBD1 (5 bases). Germline values: CDR1 MNHEY, CDR2 SVGAGI. The CDR3 runs 15 residues. Trimming removed 8 bases from V and 1 base from J, with 15 bases in between. Written as DNA, the CDR3 is TGTGCCAGCTGGGAGGGGCCTCTATCTGGAAACACCATATATTTT. Protein sequence: CASWEGPLSGNTIYF.

This chain's CDR3 is CASRLYRGTEAFF. CDR3 nucleotides: TGTGCCAGCAGGCTGTACAGGGGAACCGAAGCTTTCTTT. The rearrangement links TRBV28 to TRBJ1-1; 7 bases map to TRBD1. Losses at the gene ends were 6 bases for V and 8 bases for J; bases not matched to a gene: 9. CDR3 length equals 13 residues. From germline, CDR1 is MDHEN and CDR2 SYDVKM.

V is TRBV5-1 and J is TRBJ2-1; TRBD2 matches 8 bases. The germline V gene encodes CDR1 SGHRS and CDR2 YFSETQ. With V trimmed by 4 bases and J by 3 bases, 18 bases remained unmatched. CDR3 length: 19 amino acids. The DNA of the CDR3 is TGCGCCAGCAGCGGGAGACTAAGCGGGGGACAAAAAATCTACAATGAGCAGTTCTTC. Encoded protein: CASSGRLSGGQKIYNEQFF.

The J gene is TRBJ2-5, the V gene TRBV18; D remains unclear. V dropped 2 bases and J dropped 2 bases, with 9 bases sitting between them. Germline V gene lookup returns CDR1 KGHSH and CDR2 LQKENI. The CDR3 spans 14 residues. This CDR3 is CASSPGFQQETQYF. The CDR3 DNA reads as TGTGCCAGCTCACCAGGCTTTCAGCAAGAGACCCAGTACTTC.

V and J are TRBV4-2 and TRBJ2-7; no definite D call. The CDR3 extends over 15 amino acids. Germline CDR1 LGHNA, CDR2 YNFKEQ. The V end was cut by 0 bases, the J end by 5 bases, with 14 bases between. The CDR3 DNA is TGTGCCAGCAGCCAAGAGCTGGCTCCCCGTAACGAGCAGTACTTC. Protein product: CASSQELAPRNEQYF.

The genes are TRBV29-1 and TRBJ2-1; TRBD1 aligns across 9 bases. CDR3 length equals 15 residues. Germline assignment: CDR1 SQVTM and CDR2 ANQGSEA. V was clipped by 3 bases and J by 4 bases; unmatched bases: 7. CDR3 residues: CSVDGSDRGYNEQFF. The CDR3 DNA is TGCAGCGTTGATGGTAGTGACAGGGGGTACAATGAGCAGTTCTTC.

The chain carries TRBV19 and TRBJ2-1, with D perhaps matching TRBD1 (5 bases). This CDR3 contains 15 residues. CDR1 and CDR2 (germline): LNHDA, SQIVND (reference sequence). V was shortened by 6 bases and J by 4 bases, with 16 bases between the two germline ends. CDR3: CASSPLSGQYNEQFF. The DNA of the CDR3 is TGTGCCAGTAGCCCCTTGTCAGGGCAGTACAATGAGCAGTTCTTC.

The count of this clone is one. The rearrangement links TRBV15 to TRBJ2-5; 7 nucleotides match TRBD1. This CDR3 spans 12 amino acids. Trimming cost V 3 bases and J 7 bases; bases outside gene matches: 2. Germline values: CDR1 LNHNV, CDR2 YYDKDF (reference sequence). The CDR3 DNA reads TGTGCCACCAGCAGCGCAGGGGGGACCCAGTACTTC. Protein product: CATSSAGGTQYF. The entire variable domain, with the rest obtained from reference TRBV15 and TRBJ2-5, is as follows: DAMVIQNPRYQVTQFGKPVTLSCSQTLNHNVMYWYQQKSSQAPKLLFHYYDKDFNNEADTPDNFQSRRPNTSFCFLDIRSPGLGDTAMYLCATSSAGGTQYFGPGTRLLVL.

The gene calls are TRBV7-9 and TRBJ1-2; possibly TRBD1 for D (5 bases). The V gene lost 5 bases and the J gene lost 2 bases, with 12 bases spanning the gap. CDR3 length equals 14 residues. Germline V gene sequence: CDR1 SEHNR, CDR2 FQNEAQ (reference sequence). The CDR3 is CASSPWGDNYGYTF. The DNA of the CDR3 is TGTGCCAGCAGCCCCTGGGGGGACAACTATGGCTACACCTTC.

CDR3 sequence (DNA): TGTGCCAGCAGTCCCGACAGGGTCAATCAGCCCCAGCATTTT. Amino acids: CASSPDRVNQPQHF. V is TRBV6-5 and J is TRBJ1-5; 7 positions agree with TRBD1. J was trimmed by 3 bases and V by 5 bases; bases with no gene match: 4. This CDR3 contains 14 residues. The germline gives CDR1 MNHEY, CDR2 SVGAGI.

V and J are TRBV28 and TRBJ1-6; D possibly corresponds to TRBD1 (6 bases). The CDR3 consists of 16 residues. CDR1 is MDHEN and CDR2 is SYDVKM in the germline V gene. V was clipped by 6 bases and J by 8 bases, with 20 bases between them. CDR3 residues: CASSPVAGAFDSPLHF. In DNA form, the CDR3 reads TGTGCCAGCAGCCCCGTGGCGGGGGCGTTTGATTCACCCCTCCACTTT.

Only a few counts were recorded for this clone. The chain is built from TRBV6-5 and TRBJ2-2, with 11 bases that match TRBD2. This CDR3 has 14 residues. The junction had 5 bases not matched to a gene; V was cut back by 8 bases and J by 6 bases. CDR1 is MNHEY, CDR2 SVGAGI, per germline. This CDR3 is CASGIAGGPGELFF. As DNA, the CDR3 is TGTGCCAGCGGAATAGCGGGGGGGCCCGGGGAGCTGTTTTTT.

The chain combines TRBV6-1 with TRBJ1-2, with D possibly matching TRBD1 (5 bases). CDR3 length: 13 residues. The V gene lost 0 bases and the J gene lost 7 bases, with 9 bases spanning the gap. From germline, CDR1 is MNHNS and CDR2 SASEGT. CDR3 loop: CASSEARGAGYTF. The CDR3, as DNA: TGTGCCAGCAGTGAAGCGCGGGGCGCTGGCTACACCTTC.

The V gene is TRBV28, the J gene TRBJ1-5, with 8 nucleotides matching TRBD1. V shed 8 bases and J 2 bases; nucleotides not matched to a gene: 8. CDR3 length: 15 amino acids. Germline CDR1 and CDR2: MDHEN and SYDVKM. The CDR3 DNA is TGTGCCAGCTACTCGACAGGGGCTGGCAATCAGCCCCAGCATTTT. It is translated as CASYSTGAGNQPQHF.

Here the CDR3 reads CSAGGPNQPQHF. For the CDR3, the DNA is TGCAGCGCCGGGGGGCCAAATCAGCCCCAGCATTTT. V gene TRBV29-1 combines with J gene TRBJ1-5, with D possibly TRBD1 on 6 matching bases. The CDR3 contains 12 residues. V shed 7 bases and J shed 4 bases, with 11 bases lying between them. Germline V gene data show CDR1 as SQVTM and CDR2 as ANQGSEA.